The clone carrying this TCR beta chain was recorded once. The antigen is unknown. This record belongs to a study of cytomegalovirus exposure and HLA in healthy donors. General study results and limits: In vitro, three CMV-associated chains proved specific for CMV antigens.

The method was immunoSEQ multiplex PCR; TCRdb's version includes in-frame clones alone and lacks a portion of them. The sample records about 50,000 clones, around nine tenths being singletons. The specimen sequenced was PBMCs. This TCR came from a young man in good health and CMV-seronegative.

CDR3 sequence reads: CASSLLPGGAAYTF. For the CDR3, the DNA is TGTGCCAGCAGCTTATTACCAGGGGGCGCGGCCTACACCTTC. The chain links TRBV11-2 to TRBJ1-2; 8 bases are a match to TRBD1. Germline V gene lookup returns CDR1 SGHAT and CDR2 FQNNGV. Germline trimming cut 2 bases from V and 10 bases from J; bases unmatched to any gene: 9. CDR3 size: 14 residues. Drawing the rest from reference TRBV11-2 and TRBJ1-2, the complete variable domain is EAGVAQSPRYKIIEKRQSVAFWCNPISGHATLYWYQQILGQGPKLLIQFQNNGVVDDSQLPKDRFSAERLKGVDSTLKIQPAKLEDSAVYLCASSLLPGGAAYTFGSGTRLTVV.